Presented here are 31 T cell receptor beta chains from one specimen sequenced in a study of CD8 T cells in Susac syndrome. A quantity of about 0.5 to 1 ug RNA underwent reverse transcription using random hexamers. TCRdb used MiXCR to reprocess the immunoSEQ multiplex PCR reads, holding one entry per CDR3 protein. Counted here are 85,000 to 130,000 distinct CDR3 sequences, roughly 94% occurring once; the ten biggest clones make up around 0.41%. The specimen sequenced was CD8+ T cells from PBMCs. The receptor source for this set is a human donor with Susac syndrome.

This clonotype was detected only once. The chain recombines TRBV3-1 with TRBJ2-7, with 12 bases that match TRBD1. This CDR3 contains 16 residues. The V and J ends lost 1 base and 1 base, in that order; junction bases with no gene match: 2. Germline loops: CDR1 LGHDT, CDR2 YNNKEL (reference sequence). The CDR3 bases are TGTGCCAGCAGCCAAGTGGGACAGGGGGCGTCCTACGAGCAGTACTTC. The encoded protein is CASSQVGQGASYEQYF.

This chain links TRBV9 with TRBJ2-7; 7 bases are a match to TRBD1. The germline gives CDR1 SGDLS, CDR2 YYNGEE. This CDR3 spans 13 amino acids. V shed 3 bases, J shed 5 bases, and the junction held 5 bases outside the gene matches. The CDR3: CASSAGTANEQYF. CDR3 nucleotide sequence: TGTGCCAGCAGCGCCGGGACAGCTAACGAGCAGTACTTC.

The rearrangement joins TRBV5-6 to TRBJ2-7; a weak D match, TRBD1 (6 bases). Germline V gives CDR1 SGHDT, CDR2 YYEEEE. CDR3 length: 13 residues. V was shortened by 3 bases and J by 4 bases, with 11 bases between the two germline ends. The CDR3 DNA reads as TGTGCCAGCAGCTCCGGGACAACTTACGAGCAGTACTTC. Protein: CASSSGTTYEQYF.

This chain links TRBV13 with TRBJ2-5; D gene unclear. Germline V gene data show CDR1 as PRHDT and CDR2 as FYEKMQ (reference sequence). V lost 1 base and J 5 bases, leaving 8 bases between the germline ends. The CDR3 is made up of 13 amino acids. The CDR3 region has the DNA TGTGCCAGCAGCTTAGATTCAGAGGAGACCCAGTACTTC. Amino acid sequence: CASSLDSEETQYF. The whole variable domain, remainder taken from reference TRBV13 and TRBJ2-5, is AAGVIQSPRHLIKEKRETATLKCYPIPRHDTVYWYQQGPGQDPQFLISFYEKMQSDKGSIPDRFSAQQFSDYHSELNMSSLELGDSALYFCASSLDSEETQYFGPGTRLLVL.

V gene TRBV15 combines with J gene TRBJ2-1; 9 nucleotides align to TRBD2. The V segment lost 8 bases and the J segment 7 bases; nucleotides outside the gene matches: 9. The CDR3 consists of 14 residues. CDR1 LNHNV and CDR2 YYDKDF come from the germline V gene (reference sequence). CDR3 nucleotide sequence: TGTGCCACCCAAGGTAGCGGGGGTGCGAATGAGCAGTTCTTC. This translates into CATQGSGGANEQFF.

V and J are TRBV4-3 and TRBJ2-7, with D unclear. Between the trimmed V and J ends, which lost 1 base and 5 bases, there was a span of 9 bases. Per germline, CDR1 LGHNA and CDR2 YSLEER. The CDR3 runs to 13 residues. The CDR3 region is CASSQVIGNEQYF. The CDR3 DNA reads TGCGCCAGCAGCCAAGTCATCGGCAACGAGCAGTACTTC.

The gene calls are TRBV4-1 and TRBJ1-1; D gene unclear. Trimming pared 1 base from V and 8 bases from J, leaving 5 bases between. Germline CDR1 is MGHRA and CDR2 is YSYEKL. This CDR3 comprises 11 residues. This CDR3 reads CASSQGREAFF. The CDR3 DNA reads as TGCGCCAGCAGCCAAGGCCGGGAAGCTTTCTTT.

This chain joins TRBV20-1 and TRBJ2-7; D not certain. V was clipped by 4 bases and J by 1 base, with 11 bases between them. Germline CDR1 is DFQATT and CDR2 is SNEGSKA (reference sequence). This CDR3 is built from 13 residues. This CDR3 reads CSATPTDSYEQYF. The DNA of the CDR3 is TGCAGTGCTACCCCGACGGATTCCTACGAGCAGTACTTC.

The chain combines TRBV9 with TRBJ2-1; D is ambiguous. Germline lookup yields CDR1 SGDLS and CDR2 YYNGEE. Trimming left V 3 bases short and J 6 bases short, with 7 bases between. The CDR3 contains 12 residues. DNA for the CDR3: TGTGCCAGCAGCGCAGGCCCCAATGAGCAGTTCTTC. Encoded protein: CASSAGPNEQFF.

The chain links TRBV5-5 to TRBJ2-3; tentatively, D is TRBD2 (5 bases). Per the germline V gene, CDR1 is SGHKS and CDR2 is YYEKEE (reference sequence). CDR3 size: 16 residues. Deletions cut 2 bases from V and 3 bases from J, with 16 bases between. The CDR3 reads CASSLEGVSRTDTQYF. In DNA, the CDR3 is TGTGCCAGCAGCTTAGAGGGTGTCTCTAGGACAGATACGCAGTATTTT. Full variable domain (missing parts from reference TRBV5-5 and TRBJ2-3): DAGVTQSPTHLIKTRGQQVTLRCSPISGHKSVSWYQQVLGQGPQFIFQYYEKEERGRGNFPDRFSARQFPNYSSELNVNALLLGDSALYLCASSLEGVSRTDTQYFGPGTRLTVL.

J is TRBJ2-1 and V is TRBV29-1, with TRBD1 matching 7 bases. This CDR3 has 13 residues. The germline V gene has CDR1 SQVTM and CDR2 ANQGSEA. The junction had 10 bases not matched to a gene; V was cut back by 7 bases and J by 7 bases. The CDR3 here is CSARKMTGNEQFF. CDR3 bases: TGCAGCGCTCGGAAAATGACAGGGAATGAGCAGTTCTTC.

The chain combines TRBV12-3 or TRBV12-4 with TRBJ1-1; possibly TRBD1 for D (5 bases). Between the trimmed V and J ends, which lost 7 bases and 1 base, there was a span of 13 bases. The CDR3 has 14 residues. Here the CDR3 DNA reads TGTGCCAGCAAATTTGGCGGGGCGAACACTGAAGCTTTCTTT. This gives the protein CASKFGGANTEAFF.

This clonotype was found once. The chain couples TRBV27 to TRBJ2-7, with 10 bases matching TRBD1. CDR1 is MNHEY, CDR2 SMNVEV, per germline (reference sequence). With 3 bases clipped from V and 3 bases from J, the junction kept 5 bases outside the gene matches. The CDR3 has 15 amino acids. CDR3 sequence (DNA): TGTGCCAGCAGTTTCTACGGGACAGGGGACTACGAGCAGTACTTC. Translating gives CASSFYGTGDYEQYF.

The chain uses TRBV29-1 and TRBJ2-2, with 12 bases identical to TRBD2. The CDR3 is 15 amino acids. Losses at the gene ends were 5 bases for V and 5 bases for J; bases not matched to a gene: 6. The germline V gene encodes CDR1 SQVTM and CDR2 ANQGSEA. This chain's CDR3 is CSVPLAGGPTGELFF. CDR3 sequence (DNA): TGCAGCGTTCCGCTAGCGGGGGGGCCGACCGGGGAGCTGTTTTTT.

The chain employs TRBV25-1 and TRBJ2-6; D gene uncertain. Per the germline V gene, CDR1 is MGHDK and CDR2 is SYGVNS. The V end lost 2 bases, the J end lost 0 bases, and 8 bases lay between the germline ends. The length of the CDR3 is 16 residues. For the CDR3, the DNA is TGTGCCAGCAGTGAAGAAAGTGTCTCTGGGGCCAACGTCCTGACTTTC. Translating gives CASSEESVSGANVLTF.

The chain has TRBV6-2 or TRBV6-3 and TRBJ2-3; D call uncertain. CDR1 is MNHEY, CDR2 SVGEGT, per germline. The CDR3 consists of 11 residues. Trimming stripped 7 bases from V and 4 bases from J, with 6 bases between. The CDR3 DNA reads as TGTGCCAGCACCTCTCCAGATACGCAGTATTTT. It yields the protein CASTSPDTQYF.

The genes are TRBV5-1 and TRBJ1-1, with D hard to call. CDR3 length: 14 residues. Trimming took off 4 bases at V and 0 bases at J, with 10 bases between the two ends. Germline loops: CDR1 SGHRS, CDR2 YFSETQ. The CDR3 protein is CASSIIDMNTEAFF. In DNA, the CDR3 is TGCGCCAGCAGCATCATAGACATGAACACTGAAGCTTTCTTT.

This clonotype has a single count. The chain joins TRBV12-3 or TRBV12-4 to TRBJ1-2; D gene ambiguous. V was shortened by 2 bases and J by 5 bases, with 9 bases between the two germline ends. The CDR3 loop spans 13 amino acids. CDR3 region: CASSLTASYGYTF. The CDR3 DNA reads TGTGCCAGCAGTTTAACGGCGTCGTATGGCTACACCTTC.

The chain carries TRBV24-1 and TRBJ2-5, with 12 bases lining up with TRBD1. The ends lost 2 bases at V and 3 bases at J; junction bases unmatched: 12. CDR1 KGHDR and CDR2 SFDVKD come from the germline V gene. This CDR3 region has 19 residues. DNA of the CDR3: TGTGCCACCAGTGATTCTCGGGACAGGGGGCCGAAGGGAGAAGAGACCCAGTACTTC. This sequence encodes CATSDSRDRGPKGEETQYF.

Here the CDR3 reads CASSFVPGEAFF. Written as DNA, the CDR3 is TGTGCCAGCAGTTTTGTCCCCGGTGAAGCTTTCTTT. The gene calls are TRBV12-3 or TRBV12-4 and TRBJ1-1; D is undetermined. The germline V and J ends were trimmed by 3 bases and 7 bases, with 9 bases remaining between them. This CDR3 is built from 12 residues.

The chain uses TRBV29-1 and TRBJ2-7; TRBD2 might be the D (6 bases). Germline CDR1 and CDR2: SQVTM and ANQGSEA. Between the trimmed V and J ends, which lost 4 bases and 3 bases, there was a span of 13 bases. The CDR3 extends over 13 amino acids. CDR3 residues: CSVGGLGLYEQYF. The CDR3 nucleotides read TGCAGCGTTGGGGGCCTGGGACTCTACGAGCAGTACTTC.

The chain links TRBV12-3 or TRBV12-4 to TRBJ2-1; 9 positions match TRBD1. The ends lost 5 bases at V and 6 bases at J; junction bases unmatched: 8. This CDR3 is 15 amino acids long. For the CDR3, the DNA is TGTGCCAGCAGTCCTAAGGGGACAGGGTCCAATGAGCAGTTCTTC. Its translation: CASSPKGTGSNEQFF.

V and J are TRBV20-1 and TRBJ2-5, with TRBD1 identical over 7 bases. The junction had 10 bases not matched to a gene; V was cut back by 0 bases and J by 3 bases. The CDR3 covers 16 residues. Germline loops: CDR1 DFQATT, CDR2 SNEGSKA (reference sequence). CDR3 loop: CSARDPRQGREETQYF. The CDR3 DNA reads as TGCAGTGCTAGAGATCCCAGACAGGGTCGGGAAGAGACCCAGTACTTC.

CDR3 protein: CATSAGFGSYNEQFF. The CDR3 DNA is TGTGCCACCAGTGCTGGCTTCGGCTCCTACAATGAGCAGTTCTTC. This chain joins TRBV24-1 and TRBJ2-1, with D hard to call. Trimming shortened V by 5 bases and J by 0 bases, and 10 bases separated the two germline ends. The CDR3 sequence is 15 residues long. Germline-derived CDR1 and CDR2 are KGHDR and SFDVKD.

This chain connects TRBV20-1 to TRBJ1-2; tentative D call: TRBD1 (5 bases). CDR3 length: 14 residues. From germline, CDR1 is DFQATT and CDR2 SNEGSKA (reference sequence). Trimming pared 3 bases from V and 5 bases from J, leaving 16 bases between. CDR3 residues: CSARRQDTEYGYTF. The CDR3 DNA reads as TGCAGTGCTAGGAGGCAGGACACGGAATATGGCTACACCTTC.

This clonotype was seen once. The V gene is TRBV11-2, the J gene TRBJ1-1; no clear D gene. This CDR3 comprises 12 residues. V was trimmed by 5 bases and J by 10 bases, leaving 14 bases between them. Germline V lookup: CDR1 SGHAT, CDR2 FQNNGV. The CDR3 reads CASSPEGFRAFF. In nucleotides, the CDR3 is TGTGCCAGCAGCCCCGAGGGTTTTAGAGCTTTCTTT.

J is TRBJ1-3 and V is TRBV25-1, with no clear D. The germline V gene has CDR1 MGHDK and CDR2 SYGVNS. The V and J ends lost 7 bases and 8 bases respectively, with 6 bases between them. The CDR3 length is 10 residues. The CDR3 DNA reads as TGTGCCAGCAAGGAAGACACCATATATTTT. It codes for CASKEDTIYF. Full variable domain (rest looked up from reference TRBV25-1 and TRBJ1-3): EADIYQTPRYLVIGTGKKITLECSQTMGHDKMYWYQQDPGMELHLIHYSYGVNSTEKGDLSSESTVSRIRTEHFPLTLESARPSHTSQYLCASKEDTIYFGEGSWLTVV.

The chain uses TRBV7-8 and TRBJ2-1; D is possibly TRBD1 (6 bases). The germline CDR1 and CDR2 sequences are SGHVS and FQNEAQ. The V end lost 3 bases, the J end lost 5 bases, and 11 bases lay between the germline ends. This CDR3 is built from 14 residues. The CDR3 loop is CASSLGQRDNEQFF. For the CDR3, the DNA is TGTGCCAGCAGCTTGGGACAACGGGACAATGAGCAGTTCTTC.

The chain links TRBV29-1 to TRBJ1-4; the D is unclear. Per the germline V gene, CDR1 is SQVTM and CDR2 is ANQGSEA. CDR3 size: 10 residues. Trimming left V 7 bases short and J 7 bases short, with 7 bases between. In DNA, the CDR3 is TGCAGCGCCCTAGGTGAAAAACTGTTTTTT. Residues: CSALGEKLFF. Filled out from reference TRBV29-1 and TRBJ1-4, the complete variable domain reads SAVISQKPSRDICQRGTSLTIQCQVDSQVTMMFWYRQQPGQSLTLIATANQGSEATYESGFVIDKFPISRPNLTFSTLTVSNMSPEDSSIYLCSALGEKLFFGSGTQLSVL.

The V and J genes are TRBV29-1 and TRBJ2-3; TRBD1 agrees at 10 bases. The CDR3 totals 19 residues. In germline, CDR1 is SQVTM, CDR2 ANQGSEA. Germline trimming cut 3 bases from V and 1 base from J; bases unmatched to any gene: 16. The DNA of the CDR3 is TGCAGCGTTGACCCCCCTCACCGGGACAGGGGATTGGGCACAGATACGCAGTATTTT. Its protein product is CSVDPPHRDRGLGTDTQYF.

This clonotype was recorded only once. V gene TRBV5-6 combines with J gene TRBJ2-5, with unresolved D. CDR1 is SGHDT and CDR2 is YYEEEE in the germline V gene. The CDR3 covers 12 residues. V dropped 4 bases and J dropped 4 bases, with 8 bases sitting between them. The CDR3 loop reads CASSVVRETQYF. The DNA for the CDR3 is TGTGCCAGCAGCGTTGTTCGAGAGACCCAGTACTTC.